The clone carrying this T cell receptor (beta chain) was observed a handful of times. Antigen specificity is unknown. The data are from a study of blood T cells in healthy people across ages. Study-level findings and limits: CMV status of donors was not determined, possibly confounding expanded clonotype changes. Both higher diversity and more naive CD4+ cells marked long-lived donors when set against aged donors.

This CDR3 is built from 11 residues. V lost 6 bases and J lost 8; bases outside the gene matches: 3. The germline V gene encodes CDR1 SQVTM and CDR2 ANQGSEA. In each sample, at least 7 million PBMCs were isolated. The second PCR ran roughly 6 to 12 cycles with a sample-barcoded 5' primer and J-beta primers. Researchers report that each sample yielded at least 2.5 million CDR3-containing paired-end reads. One entry per CDR3 protein results from TCRdb running MiXCR on the 5' RACE reads. Counted here are around 940,000 distinct CDR3 sequences, about 51% occurring once; the ten biggest clones make up about 22%.

The J gene is TRBJ1-4, the V gene TRBV29-1; 7 bases fit TRBD1. Sequencing used blood. This receptor was identified in a woman aged 55 to 70 in good health. The CDR3 is CSVRQGEKLFF. The CDR3 region has the DNA TGCAGCGTCCGACAGGGCGAAAAACTGTTTTTT.